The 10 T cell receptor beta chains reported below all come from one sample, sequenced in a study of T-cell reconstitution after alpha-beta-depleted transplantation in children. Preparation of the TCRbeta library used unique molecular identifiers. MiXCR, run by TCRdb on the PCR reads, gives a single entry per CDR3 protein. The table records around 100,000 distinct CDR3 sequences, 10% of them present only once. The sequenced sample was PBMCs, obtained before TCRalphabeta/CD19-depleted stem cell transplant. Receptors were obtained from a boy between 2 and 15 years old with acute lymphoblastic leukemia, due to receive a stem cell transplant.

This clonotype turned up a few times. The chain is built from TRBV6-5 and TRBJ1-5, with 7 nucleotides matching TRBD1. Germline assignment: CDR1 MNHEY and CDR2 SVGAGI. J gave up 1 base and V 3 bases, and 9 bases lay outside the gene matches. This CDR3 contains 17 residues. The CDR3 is CASSYRSDRASNQPQHF. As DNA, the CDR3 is TGTGCCAGCAGTTATCGGTCCGACAGGGCAAGCAATCAGCCCCAGCATTTT.

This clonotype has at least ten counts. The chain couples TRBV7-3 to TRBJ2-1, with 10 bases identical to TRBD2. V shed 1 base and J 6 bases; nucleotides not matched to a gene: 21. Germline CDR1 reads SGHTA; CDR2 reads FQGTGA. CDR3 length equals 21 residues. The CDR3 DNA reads TGTGCCAGCAGCTTAAGATGGCGCAGTGTAACCGGACTAGCGGACCTCAATGAGCAGTTCTTC. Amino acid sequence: CASSLRWRSVTGLADLNEQFF. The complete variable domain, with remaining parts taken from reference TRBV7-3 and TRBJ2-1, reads GAGVSQTPSNKVTEKGKYVELRCDPISGHTALYWYRQSLGQGPEFLIYFQGTGAADDSGLPNDRFFAVRPEGSVSTLKIQRTERGDSAVYLCASSLRWRSVTGLADLNEQFFGPGTRLTVL.

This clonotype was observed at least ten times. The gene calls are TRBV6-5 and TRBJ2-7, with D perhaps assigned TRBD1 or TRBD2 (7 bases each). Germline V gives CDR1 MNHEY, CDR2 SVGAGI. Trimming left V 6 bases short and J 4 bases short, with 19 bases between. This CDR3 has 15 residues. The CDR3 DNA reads TGTGCCAGCAGCCGAGACAGGGAGGGACCATACGAGCAGTACTTC. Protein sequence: CASSRDREGPYEQYF.

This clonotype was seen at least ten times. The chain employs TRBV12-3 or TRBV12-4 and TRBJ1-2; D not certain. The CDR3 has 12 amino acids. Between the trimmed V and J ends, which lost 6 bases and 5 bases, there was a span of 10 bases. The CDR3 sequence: CASSQIQYGYTF. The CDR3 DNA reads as TGTGCCAGCAGCCAGATCCAGTATGGCTACACCTTC.

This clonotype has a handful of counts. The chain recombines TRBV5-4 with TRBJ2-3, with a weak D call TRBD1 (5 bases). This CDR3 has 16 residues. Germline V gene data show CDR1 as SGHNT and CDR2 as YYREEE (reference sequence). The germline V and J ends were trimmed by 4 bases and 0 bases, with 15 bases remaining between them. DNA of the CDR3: TGTGCCAGCAGCCCCAAGGGGAAGACTAGCACAGATACGCAGTATTTT. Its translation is CASSPKGKTSTDTQYF.

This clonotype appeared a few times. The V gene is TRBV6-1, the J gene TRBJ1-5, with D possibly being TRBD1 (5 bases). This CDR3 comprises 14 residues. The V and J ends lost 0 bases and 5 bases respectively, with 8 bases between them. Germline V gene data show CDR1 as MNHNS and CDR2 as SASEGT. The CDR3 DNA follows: TGTGCCAGCAGTGAAGCTCCCAGGGATCAGCCCCAGCATTTT. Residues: CASSEAPRDQPQHF.

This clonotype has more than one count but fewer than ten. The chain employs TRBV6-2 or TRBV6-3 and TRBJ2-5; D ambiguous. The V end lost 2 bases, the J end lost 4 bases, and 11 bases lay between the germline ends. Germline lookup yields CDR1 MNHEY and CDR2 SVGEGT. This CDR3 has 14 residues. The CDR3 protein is CASSYGVPPETQYF. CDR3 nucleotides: TGTGCCAGCAGTTACGGGGTCCCCCCAGAGACCCAGTACTTC.

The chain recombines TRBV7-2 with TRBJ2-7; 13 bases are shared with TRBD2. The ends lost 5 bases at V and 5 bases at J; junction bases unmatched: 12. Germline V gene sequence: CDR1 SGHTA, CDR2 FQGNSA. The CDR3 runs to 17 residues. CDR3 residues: CASSDQPRTSGSHEQYF. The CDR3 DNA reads TGTGCCAGCAGCGATCAACCCCGGACTAGCGGGAGCCACGAGCAGTACTTC.

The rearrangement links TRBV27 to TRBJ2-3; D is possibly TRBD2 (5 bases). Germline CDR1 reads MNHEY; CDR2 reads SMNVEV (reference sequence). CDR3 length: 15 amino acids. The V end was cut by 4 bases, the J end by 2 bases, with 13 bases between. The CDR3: CASSYRGSDTDTQYF. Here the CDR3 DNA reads TGTGCCAGCAGTTACCGGGGTAGCGACACAGATACGCAGTATTTT.

Here the CDR3 DNA reads TGTGCCAGCAGACCCGCGGTAGTGTCCTACAATGAGCAGTTCTTC. Translating it yields CASRPAVVSYNEQFF. This rearrangement joins TRBV28 to TRBJ2-1, with no clear D. This CDR3 has 15 amino acids. Deletions cut 6 bases from V and 1 base from J, with 13 bases between. CDR1 MDHEN and CDR2 SYDVKM come from the germline V gene. Variable domain in full (rest from reference TRBV28 and TRBJ2-1): DVKVTQSSRYLVKRTGEKVFLECVQDMDHENMFWYRQDPGLGLRLIYFSYDVKMKEKGDIPEGYSVSREKKERFSLILESASTNQTSMYLCASRPAVVSYNEQFFGPGTRLTVL.